What follows are 8 T cell receptor beta chains derived from one specimen sequenced in a study of preoperative IRX-2 immunotherapy in early breast cancer. Method: immunoSEQ multiplex PCR; TCRdb's copy keeps in-frame clones and lacks some. Found here are fewer than 35,000 clones, roughly 89% of them singletons; the top ten hold roughly 1.5%. Treatment noted: preoperative locoregional IRX-2 cytokine immunotherapy. Source: tumor tissue, taken after IRX-2 immunotherapy. The receptors here all came from a human donor with breast cancer.

The gene calls are TRBV7-7 and TRBJ2-6; D possibly uses TRBD1 or TRBD2 (5 bases each). Between the trimmed V and J ends, which lost 2 bases and 0 bases, there was a span of 11 bases. CDR3 length equals 17 residues. The germline V gene has CDR1 SSHAT and CDR2 FNYEAQ (reference sequence). In DNA form, the CDR3 reads TGTGCCAGCAGCTTATCCCAGGGAGTCTCTGGGGCCAACGTCCTGACTTTC. Translating it yields CASSLSQGVSGANVLTF.

This clone was counted only a few times. V usage is TRBV11-3 and J usage is TRBJ1-3, with a weak D call TRBD1 (6 bases). CDR1 and CDR2 (germline): SGHNT, YENEEA. Trimming shortened V by 3 bases and J by 5 bases, and 14 bases separated the two germline ends. This CDR3 spans 15 amino acids. The CDR3 coding sequence is TGTGCCAGCAGCTTTGGGGGACAAAAGAGAAACACCATATATTTT. Translating gives CASSFGGQKRNTIYF. Variable domain in full (rest from reference TRBV11-3 and TRBJ1-3): EAGVVQSPRYKIIEKKQPVAFWCNPISGHNTLYWYLQNLGQGPELLIRYENEEAVDDSQLPKDRFSAERLKGVDSTLKIQPAELGDSAVYLCASSFGGQKRNTIYFGEGSWLTVV.

The rearrangement uses TRBV23-1 and TRBJ2-7; the match to TRBD1 covers 7 bases. TRBV23-1 belongs to the ORF category, with a function that is uncertain. The J segment lost 1 base and the V segment lost 6 bases, leaving 9 bases of the junction unmatched. This CDR3 has 15 amino acids. The CDR3 sequence: CASSQGYRGSYEQYF. The CDR3 DNA follows: TGCGCCAGCAGCCAAGGATACAGGGGATCCTACGAGCAGTACTTC.

The rearrangement links TRBV6-8 to TRBJ2-1; a weak D match, TRBD2 (5 bases). Germline assignment: CDR1 MNHGY and CDR2 SAAAGT. The V end lost 7 bases, the J end lost 2 bases, and 12 bases lay between the germline ends. This CDR3 spans 14 amino acids. The CDR3 reads CASTEGLAYNEQFF. In DNA, the CDR3 is TGTGCCAGCACGGAAGGACTCGCCTACAATGAGCAGTTCTTC.

The gene calls are TRBV6-8 and TRBJ1-3; D call uncertain. CDR3 length equals 16 residues. CDR1 is MNHGY and CDR2 is SAAAGT in the germline V gene. Trimming took 7 bases from V and 0 from J, leaving 16 bases between them. The CDR3: CASTPDRFRSGNTIYF. CDR3 nucleotide sequence: TGTGCCAGCACTCCGGACCGCTTTCGCTCTGGAAACACCATATATTTT.

J is TRBJ1-1 and V is TRBV18, with D unresolved. Trimming took off 4 bases at V and 1 base at J, with 4 bases between the two ends. This CDR3 has 12 amino acids. Per germline, CDR1 KGHSH and CDR2 LQKENI. As DNA, the CDR3 is TGTGCCAGCTCACGGCCGAACACTGAAGCTTTCTTT. Protein sequence: CASSRPNTEAFF.

The chain carries TRBV11-3 and TRBJ1-2; D may be TRBD1 (6 bases). Per the germline V gene, CDR1 is SGHNT and CDR2 is YENEEA. Trimming removed 7 bases at V and 2 bases at J, with 14 bases between. The CDR3 is 14 residues long. This CDR3 reads CASNTQGSNYGYTF. In DNA, the CDR3 is TGTGCCAGCAACACACAGGGTTCGAACTATGGCTACACCTTC.

V and J are TRBV6-8 and TRBJ1-5; 7 bases agree with TRBD1. V lost 10 bases to trimming and J lost 2 bases; unmatched junction nucleotides: 17. The CDR3 has 17 residues. CDR1 and CDR2 from the germline V gene are MNHGY and SAAAGT. CDR3 amino acids: CATMGQPKKYGNQPQHF. The CDR3 DNA sequence: TGTGCCACGATGGGACAGCCGAAAAAGTACGGCAATCAGCCCCAGCATTTT.